A single sample gave rise to the 15 T cell receptor beta chains below, sequenced in a study of technical replicates of blood from several donors (dated by TCRdb to 2015 to 2018). The library came from the immunoSEQ multiplex PCR assay. This immuneACCESS table, as held by TCRdb, lists in-frame sequences with V and J called but not all clones. Of the missing ones, under half trace to an unresolved V gene in checked studies; the others have no known cause. The sample contains over 85,000 clones, 90% to 97% of them found a single time. Approximately 0.38% of the sample belongs to the ten largest clones. Sequencing was carried out using T cells isolated from PBMCs. The source is a human donor in good health.

The V and J genes are TRBV7-9 and TRBJ2-5, with D maybe TRBD2 (6 bases). The CDR3 length is 13 residues. The germline CDR1 and CDR2 sequences are SEHNR and FQNEAQ (reference sequence). The ends were cut back, 5 bases at V and 7 bases at J, with 14 bases in the middle. The CDR3 DNA is TGTGCCAGCAGCAGCGGGCTAAAGGGGACCCAGTACTTC. Translating it yields CASSSGLKGTQYF.

CDR3 bases: TGTGCCAGCAGCTTAGAGTCCTACACTGAAGCTTTCTTT. Residues: CASSLESYTEAFF. This chain connects TRBV7-3 to TRBJ1-1; D is unresolved. Germline loops: CDR1 SGHTA, CDR2 FQGTGA. The V gene lost 2 bases and the J gene lost 3 bases, with 7 bases spanning the gap. The CDR3 has 13 amino acids.

The genes are TRBV19 and TRBJ1-2; D gene unclear. V was clipped by 1 base and J by 2 bases, with 8 bases between them. The V gene's germline CDR1 is LNHDA and CDR2 SQIVND (reference sequence). The CDR3 has 14 amino acids. CDR3 coding DNA: TGTGCCAGTAGTATAGTGGCCGGGAACTATGGCTACACCTTC. It codes for CASSIVAGNYGYTF.

This sequence joins TRBV6-5 and TRBJ2-5; 7 bases are a match to TRBD2. The CDR3 extends over 13 amino acids. Germline V CDR1 and CDR2: MNHEY, SVGAGI. V shed 2 bases, J shed 5 bases, and the junction held 2 bases outside the gene matches. The CDR3 here is CASSYGEGETQYF. The CDR3 coding sequence is TGTGCCAGCAGTTACGGGGAGGGGGAGACCCAGTACTTC.

This clone was recorded once. This chain uses TRBV5-1 with TRBJ2-1, with 15 bases aligning to TRBD2. CDR3 size: 15 residues. V lost 4 bases to trimming and J lost 8 bases; unmatched junction nucleotides: 4. Germline V gives CDR1 SGHRS, CDR2 YFSETQ. As DNA, the CDR3 is TGCGCCAGCAGCCGGACTAGCGGGAGGGTGGATGAGCAGTTCTTC. Translating it yields CASSRTSGRVDEQFF.

This clone was seen a single time. The rearrangement joins TRBV5-5 to TRBJ1-5; D gene ambiguous. Trimming took off 4 bases at V and 0 bases at J, with 11 bases between the two ends. This CDR3 is 15 amino acids long. Germline lookup yields CDR1 SGHKS and CDR2 YYEKEE (reference sequence). The CDR3: CASSESTDSNQPQHF. CDR3 nucleotide sequence: TGTGCCAGCAGCGAATCGACTGATAGCAATCAGCCCCAGCATTTT.

V is TRBV6-5 and J is TRBJ2-5; TRBD2 might be the D (6 bases). The CDR3 consists of 16 residues. V shed 2 bases and J shed 4 bases, with 17 bases lying between them. Per germline, CDR1 MNHEY and CDR2 SVGAGI. The CDR3 coding sequence is TGTGCCAGCAGTTACCACTTGGGAGAGGGAGGAGAGACCCAGTACTTC. This codes for CASSYHLGEGGETQYF.

The J gene is TRBJ2-5, the V gene TRBV27; 9 bases are a match to TRBD2. The germline CDR1 and CDR2 sequences are MNHEY and SMNVEV (reference sequence). CDR3 length: 14 amino acids. The V gene end was trimmed by 7 bases and the J gene end by 5 bases; junction bases not matched to a gene: 8. The CDR3 DNA sequence: TGTGCCAGCAAGTCGGCGGGAGGGGAGGAGACCCAGTACTTC. The encoded protein is CASKSAGGEETQYF.

The chain links TRBV30 to TRBJ2-4, with 8 bases lining up with TRBD1. The CDR3 spans 17 residues. After removal of 8 bases from V and 6 bases from J, the junction contained 21 bases not matched to a gene. Per the germline V gene, CDR1 is GTSNPN and CDR2 is SVGIG (reference sequence). The DNA of the CDR3 is TGTGCCAGTAGCGCCAGTAGCATAATGGACAGGGTAAACATTCAGTACTTC. Translation gives CASSASSIMDRVNIQYF. Together with reference TRBV30 and TRBJ2-4, the CDR3 gives the full variable domain: SQTIHQWPATLVQPVGSPLSLECTVEGTSNPNLYWYRQAAGRGLQLLFYSVGIGQISSEVPQNLSASRPQDRQFILSSKKLLLSDSGFYLCASSASSIMDRVNIQYFGAGTRLSVL.

The chain carries TRBV5-1 and TRBJ2-5; a weak D match, TRBD2 (5 bases). Germline V gives CDR1 SGHRS, CDR2 YFSETQ. CDR3 size: 14 residues. V gave up 0 bases and J gave up 5 bases, with 11 bases separating them. The CDR3 DNA reads TGCGCCAGCAGCTTGGCCCCGGGATCGGAGACCCAGTACTTC. It is translated as CASSLAPGSETQYF.

The rearrangement links TRBV30 to TRBJ2-2; TRBD2 matches 9 bases. Germline V gene lookup returns CDR1 GTSNPN and CDR2 SVGIG (reference sequence). The CDR3 loop spans 12 amino acids. V lost 4 bases, J lost 16 bases, and 10 bases stayed unmatched. As DNA, the CDR3 is TGTGCCTGGAATCAGCTAGCGGGGTCCCAGTTTTTT. Translated, it gives CAWNQLAGSQFF.

This chain connects TRBV4-3 to TRBJ2-4, with a weak D call TRBD1 (7 bases). The CDR3 runs 17 residues. V lost 0 bases and J lost 3, with 15 bases in between. Germline loops: CDR1 LGHNA, CDR2 YSLEER. Here the CDR3 DNA reads TGCGCCAGCAGCCAAGATCTAGGAGGGGGCGTCAAAAACATTCAGTACTTC. It translates to CASSQDLGGGVKNIQYF.

This clone was recorded a few times. This chain joins TRBV6-1 and TRBJ2-7, with 14 nucleotides matching TRBD2. V lost 6 bases, J lost 12 bases, and 13 bases stayed unmatched. This CDR3 has 15 residues. CDR1 and CDR2 (germline): MNHNS, SASEGT. Written as DNA, the CDR3 is TGTGCCAGCAGCGAATCTCTGGGGACTAGCGGGAGTAGGTACTTC. Its protein product is CASSESLGTSGSRYF.

Note on this clone: The junction differs from germline at one of its ends, possibly a read error. This chain connects TRBV5-3 to TRBJ1-3, with TRBD1 as a possible D gene (6 bases). TRBV5-3 counts as an open reading frame of uncertain function. The length of the CDR3 is 15 residues. CDR3 DNA: TGTGCCAGAAGATTGGGCAGGGACACTGGAAACACCATATATTTT. Translated: CARRLGRDTGNTIYF.

The chain is built from TRBV25-1 and TRBJ2-2; D is undetermined. V was pared by 1 base and J by 0 bases, with 9 bases between. Germline V gives CDR1 MGHDK, CDR2 SYGVNS. The length of the CDR3 is 16 residues. The chain's CDR3 is CASSEWLMTNTGELFF. The CDR3 bases are TGTGCCAGCAGTGAATGGCTCATGACGAACACCGGGGAGCTGTTTTTT.